This T cell receptor (beta chain) was sequenced during a study of radiotherapy plus CTLA-4 blockade in lung cancer. Study overall: Disease control was achieved by around 33% of patients, and objective responses by over 15%.

Germline V gives CDR1 LNHDA, CDR2 SQIVND (reference sequence). The CDR3 consists of 18 residues. The V gene end was trimmed by 5 bases and the J gene end by 10 bases; junction bases not matched to a gene: 22. The data were produced by immunoSEQ multiplex PCR, yet TCRdb's version contains in-frame clones alone and is incomplete. The sample yields some 60,000 clones, roughly three quarters seen once. The sample holds a few counts of this clone. Its specificity is not known. Focal radiation plus CTLA-4 blockade with ipilimumab was given to patients with chemo-refractory metastatic non-small-cell lung cancer. Overall study findings and caveats: Reportedly, early blood T cell clone dynamics best predicted response, with interferon-beta.

Source: peripheral blood, taken from a patient treated with radiotherapy plus ipilimumab. This rearrangement joins TRBV19 to TRBJ2-1; 8 nucleotides align to TRBD2. The clonotype was recovered from a human donor with non-small cell lung cancer who had a complete response to radiotherapy plus ipilimumab. CDR3 sequence: CASSLTLNIGGGHGEQFF. CDR3 coding DNA: TGTGCCAGTAGTCTAACCCTCAACATCGGGGGGGGACACGGGGAGCAGTTCTTC.